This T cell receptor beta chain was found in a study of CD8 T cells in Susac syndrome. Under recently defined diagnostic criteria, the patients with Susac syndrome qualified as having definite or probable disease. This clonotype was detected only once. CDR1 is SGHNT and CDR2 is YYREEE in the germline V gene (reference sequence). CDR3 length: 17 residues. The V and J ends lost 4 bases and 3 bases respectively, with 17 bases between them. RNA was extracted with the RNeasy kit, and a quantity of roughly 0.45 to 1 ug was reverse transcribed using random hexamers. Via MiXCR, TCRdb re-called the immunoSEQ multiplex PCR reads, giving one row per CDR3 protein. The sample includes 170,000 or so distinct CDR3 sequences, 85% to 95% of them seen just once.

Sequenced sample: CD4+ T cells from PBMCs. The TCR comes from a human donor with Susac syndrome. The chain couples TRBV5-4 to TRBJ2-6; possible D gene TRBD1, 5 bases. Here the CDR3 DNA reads TGTGCCAGCAGCCCGTCGGCAGGGAAGAATGGGGCCAACGTCCTGACTTTC. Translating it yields CASSPSAGKNGANVLTF.